This is a list of T cell receptor beta chains from one sample in a study of PD-1 blockade in classical Hodgkin lymphoma. Here immunoSEQ multiplex PCR was the method, and the copy in TCRdb shows in-frame clones only, minus some. The sample has more than 30,000 clones, less than 85% seen once; the top ten hold roughly 15%. The input for sequencing was peripheral blood mononuclear cells (PBMCs), taken before the second cycle of nivolumab. The receptors derive from a human donor with classical Hodgkin lymphoma. Each CDR3 is given with its conserved first and last residue. The D gene is left open where the match is weak. Clone size, where shown, is once, few, many, or a class for clones that have expanded.

few	TRBV5-1	TRBJ2-7	-	CASSLGGIESYEQYF	TGCGCCAGCAGCTTGGGAGGGATCGAGTCCTACGAGCAGTACTTC
-	TRBV9	TRBJ2-7	TRBD2	CASSAHGGGHYEQYF	TGTGCCAGCAGCGCCCACGGGGGGGGCCACTACGAGCAGTACTTC
-	TRBV29-1	TRBJ1-2	-	CSVEGSLMTDGYTF	TGCAGCGTGGAAGGTTCTCTGATGACTGATGGCTACACCTTC
-	TRBV6-6	TRBJ2-7	TRBD2	CASSSGGPYEQYF	TGTGCCAGCAGTAGCGGGGGACCCTACGAGCAGTACTTC
-	TRBV19	TRBJ2-7	-	CASSILGGGTGEQYF	TGTGCCAGTAGTATATTGGGCGGGGGCACGGGGGAGCAGTACTTC
-	TRBV11-3	TRBJ2-2	TRBD1	CASSFRGRGTGELFF	TGTGCCAGCAGCTTTAGGGGGCGCGGAACCGGGGAGCTGTTTTTT
-	TRBV11-2	TRBJ2-7	-	CASSVSVKQSPYEQYF	TGTGCCAGCAGCGTATCGGTGAAACAGAGCCCCTACGAGCAGTACTTC
-	TRBV9	TRBJ2-3	TRBD2	CASSVESSGGGTDTQYF	TGTGCCAGCAGCGTAGAGTCTAGCGGGGGGGGCACAGATACGCAGTATTTT
-	TRBV6-5	TRBJ1-5	TRBD1	CASSDRDNQPQHF	TGTGCCAGCAGTGACAGGGACAATCAGCCCCAGCATTTT
once	TRBV6-1	TRBJ2-3	TRBD2	CASSEFHWGGVDTQYF	TGTGCCAGCAGTGAATTTCATTGGGGGGGGGTAGATACGCAGTATTTT
-	TRBV5-4	TRBJ1-4	-	CASSFEPGEKLFF	TGTGCCAGCAGCTTTGAACCAGGGGAAAAACTGTTTTTT
-	TRBV4-2	TRBJ2-1	TRBD1	CASSLGQGGEQFF	TGTGCCAGCAGCCTGGGACAGGGGGGAGAGCAGTTCTTC
-	TRBV12-2	TRBJ1-1	-	CASRLGAGSEAFF	TGTGCAAGTCGCCTCGGGGCAGGGAGTGAAGCTTTCTTT
few	TRBV27	TRBJ1-5	-	CASSLGAENQPQHF	TGTGCCAGCAGTTTAGGCGCGGAAAATCAGCCCCAGCATTTT
-	TRBV4-1	TRBJ2-7	-	CASSQDGRGYEQYF	TGCGCCAGCAGCCAAGACGGCAGGGGCTACGAGCAGTACTTC
-	TRBV6-6	TRBJ1-1	-	CASSYSYGDLRTEAFF	TGTGCCAGCAGTTACTCATACGGGGACCTGAGGACTGAAGCTTTCTTT
-	TRBV7-6	TRBJ1-1	-	CASSVHVNTEAFF	TGTGCCAGCAGCGTCCACGTGAACACTGAAGCTTTCTTT
-	TRBV6-5	TRBJ1-1	-	CASRENTEAFF	TGTGCCAGCAGGGAAAACACTGAAGCTTTCTTT
-	TRBV19	TRBJ1-5	TRBD1	CASSILGTGGLQPQHF	TGTGCCAGTAGTATTTTGGGGACAGGTGGCTTGCAGCCCCAGCATTTT
-	TRBV4-1	TRBJ2-2	-	CASSVNRLANTGELFF	TGCGCCAGCAGCGTTAACAGGCTCGCGAACACCGGGGAGCTGTTTTTT
few	TRBV5-5	TRBJ2-7	-	CASSPYSYEQYF	TGTGCCAGCAGCCCGTACTCTTACGAGCAGTACTTC
-	TRBV11-1	TRBJ2-7	TRBD1	CASSLDRTHYEQYF	TGTGCCAGCAGCTTGGACAGGACCCACTACGAGCAGTACTTC
once	TRBV5-5	TRBJ2-5	-	CASSLVAGPSQETQYF	TGTGCCAGCAGCTTGGTAGCAGGTCCCTCCCAAGAGACCCAGTACTTC
few	TRBV4-3	TRBJ1-1	TRBD1	CASSLSGTVSMNTEAFF	TGCGCCAGCAGCCTCTCCGGGACAGTTAGCATGAACACTGAAGCTTTCTTT
-	TRBV2	TRBJ2-2	-	CASKVTGELFF	TGTGCCAGCAAAGTAACCGGGGAGCTGTTTTTT
-	TRBV5-6	TRBJ2-1	-	CASSRTGTGNNEQFF	TGTGCCAGCAGCCGGACCGGGACTGGTAACAATGAGCAGTTCTTC
-	TRBV15	TRBJ2-3	-	CATSRAMTDTQYF	TGTGCCACCAGCAGAGCAATGACAGATACGCAGTATTTT
-	TRBV29-1	TRBJ2-1	TRBD2	CSVGWRGWNEQFF	TGCAGCGTTGGTTGGCGGGGGTGGAATGAGCAGTTCTTC
-	TRBV6-5	TRBJ2-7	-	CASSSQQGSYEQYF	TGTGCCAGCAGTTCACAACAGGGAAGCTACGAGCAGTACTTC
-	TRBV27	TRBJ2-2	-	CASSLWGTGELFF	TGTGCCAGCAGTTTGTGGGGGACCGGGGAGCTGTTTTTT
-	TRBV23-1	TRBJ2-2	-	CASSQSKGSGGELFF	TGCGCCAGCAGTCAATCGAAGGGGTCGGGCGGGGAGCTGTTTTTT
few	TRBV19	TRBJ2-5	TRBD2	CASKGGGAGQETQYF	TGTGCCAGTAAGGGCGGGGGGGCCGGTCAAGAGACCCAGTACTTC
-	TRBV30	TRBJ2-7	TRBD1	CAWGPYPPGQGGEQYF	TGTGCCTGGGGACCCTACCCCCCGGGACAGGGTGGCGAGCAGTACTTC
-	TRBV5-1	TRBJ2-7	-	CASSLYGSYEQYF	TGCGCCAGCAGCTTGTATGGTTCCTACGAGCAGTACTTC
-	TRBV2	TRBJ2-5	-	CASSESSNQETQYF	TGTGCCAGCAGTGAGTCTAGCAACCAAGAGACCCAGTACTTC
few	TRBV19	TRBJ1-6	-	CASRARPNSPLHF	TGTGCCAGCAGAGCGAGGCCCAATTCACCCCTCCACTTT